The present T cell receptor beta chain was sequenced within a study of T cell repertoires in cytomegalovirus infection. Regarding the study as a whole: The ex vivo response showed dominance by HLA-C-restricted CMV-specific TCR beta clonotypes.

Germline V gene data show CDR1 as DFQATT and CDR2 as SNEGSKA (reference sequence). Trimming took 6 bases from V and 1 from J; bases not matched to a gene: 11. The CDR3 is made up of 16 amino acids. TCRdb re-analysed the reads in MiXCR, keeping a single row per CDR3 protein. The profile shows roughly 760,000 distinct CDR3 sequences, approximately 34% of them singletons. This clonotype was counted a few times. As yet, its antigen is unknown. Sequencing was done on a sample of PBMCs. This sequence was found in a human donor in good health (CMV status not recorded). Some clones in this sample may be carry-over from other donors' samples. The chain uses TRBV20-1 and TRBJ2-3, with 9 positions matching TRBD2. CDR3 sequence: CSAPRGGRVGTDTQYF. The CDR3 region has the DNA TGCAGTGCACCGAGGGGCGGGAGGGTCGGCACAGATACGCAGTATTTT.